This T cell receptor (beta chain) was captured in a study of CD8+ T cells in alopecia areata. Regarding the study as a whole: It was lesional scalp, especially alopecia totalis/universalis, that showed higher clonality than normal scalp. When scalp samples are sequenced, resident alphabeta T cells of normal skin are also captured.

Notes on this clone: Antigen: not known.

Sequencing templates came from extracted RNA that was reverse transcribed into cDNA. Assay used: immunoSEQ multiplex PCR; TCRdb lists only in-frame clones, some missing. The repertoire holds approximately 30,000 clones, roughly 58% seen once, with roughly 17% in the top ten. The TCR sequence derives from a human donor with alopecia areata. The sequencing sample was made of NKG2D-high CD8+ T cells sorted from blood.

The CDR3 sequence: CASSVDWTPTDTQYF. The CDR3 DNA is TGTGCCAGCAGTGTGGACTGGACCCCAACAGATACGCAGTATTTT. V and J are TRBV6-1 and TRBJ2-3; tentatively, D is TRBD2 (5 bases). This CDR3 contains 15 residues. V was cut by 4 bases and J by 3 bases, with 14 bases left in between. CDR1 and CDR2 (germline): MNHNS, SASEGT.